The 27 T cell receptor beta chains presented below share a single source sample, sequenced in a study of blood T cell repertoires in COVID-19. The table came from immunoSEQ multiplex PCR; TCRdb's copy has only in-frame clones and leaves some out. The sample lists around 100,000 clones; around four fifths were seen once. The specimen was peripheral blood. All receptors come from a man aged 70 or older with active or convalescent COVID-19.

The rearrangement uses TRBV9 and TRBJ1-6; 7 bases match TRBD1. Germline CDR1 is SGDLS and CDR2 is YYNGEE. The CDR3 extends over 16 amino acids. After removal of 3 bases from V and 6 bases from J, the junction contained 9 bases not matched to a gene. CDR3 region: CASSAETGYSNSPLHF. CDR3 sequence (DNA): TGTGCCAGCAGCGCAGAGACAGGGTACTCTAATTCACCCCTCCACTTT. The full variable domain, in which reference TRBV9 and TRBJ1-6 provide the parts outside the CDR3, is DSGVTQTPKHLITATGQRVTLRCSPRSGDLSVYWYQQSLDQGLQFLIQYYNGEERAKGNILERFSAQQFPDLHSELNLSSLELGDSALYFCASSAETGYSNSPLHFGNGTRLTVT.

The chain joins TRBV30 to TRBJ1-5, with TRBD1 matching 8 bases. The CDR3 has 13 amino acids. Germline values: CDR1 GTSNPN, CDR2 SVGIG (reference sequence). The J segment lost 11 bases and the V segment lost 6 bases, leaving 12 bases of the junction unmatched. The CDR3 is CACERQGISAQHF. CDR3 sequence (DNA): TGTGCCTGCGAAAGACAGGGGATATCAGCCCAGCATTTT.

This chain uses TRBV19 with TRBJ1-6, with 12 bases fitting TRBD1. The CDR3 is 15 amino acids. Germline assignment: CDR1 LNHDA and CDR2 SQIVND (reference sequence). Trimming cost V 5 bases and J 10 bases; bases outside gene matches: 6. This CDR3 reads CASSVGTGGASPLHF. DNA for the CDR3: TGTGCCAGTAGTGTCGGGACAGGGGGCGCCTCACCCCTCCACTTT.

The gene calls are TRBV9 and TRBJ2-3, with D perhaps TRBD2 (5 bases). In germline, CDR1 is SGDLS, CDR2 YYNGEE. This CDR3 contains 16 residues. V was cut by 0 bases and J by 1 base, with 12 bases left in between. The CDR3 sequence: CASSVGGLPGTDTQYF. In DNA, the CDR3 is TGTGCCAGCAGCGTAGGAGGGCTACCTGGCACAGATACGCAGTATTTT.

The chain joins TRBV2 to TRBJ1-1; the D gene is possibly TRBD1 (5 bases). The germline V and J ends were trimmed by 7 bases and 1 base, with 10 bases remaining between them. CDR1 SNHLY and CDR2 FYNNEI come from the germline V gene. The CDR3 consists of 13 residues. Written as DNA, the CDR3 is TGTGCCAGCACCATGGGGGGGAACACTGAAGCTTTCTTT. Translation gives CASTMGGNTEAFF.

The rearrangement links TRBV24-1 to TRBJ2-5, with D perhaps matching TRBD2 (6 bases). The length of the CDR3 is 15 residues. V lost 4 bases and J lost 5, with 16 bases in between. Germline-derived CDR1 and CDR2 are KGHDR and SFDVKD. The CDR3 coding sequence is TGTGCCACCAGTGAATCTGGGACTTCCGACGAGACCCAGTACTTC. This sequence encodes CATSESGTSDETQYF.

The gene calls are TRBV7-2 and TRBJ1-6; D is uncertain. Germline V CDR1 and CDR2: SGHTA, FQGNSA. V was cut by 2 bases and J by 4 bases, with 12 bases left in between. This CDR3 spans 16 amino acids. The CDR3 sequence is CASSLQARPYNSPLHF. CDR3 DNA: TGTGCCAGCAGCTTACAGGCCCGGCCTTATAATTCACCCCTCCACTTT. Filled out from reference TRBV7-2 and TRBJ1-6, the complete variable domain reads GAGVSQSPSNKVTEKGKDVELRCDPISGHTALYWYRQSLGQGLEFLIYFQGNSAPDKSGLPSDRFSAERTGGSVSTLTIQRTQQEDSAVYLCASSLQARPYNSPLHFGNGTRLTVT.

This clone has ten or more counts. J is TRBJ2-2 and V is TRBV5-1; 9 positions match TRBD2. The CDR3 has 18 amino acids. The germline V gene encodes CDR1 SGHRS and CDR2 YFSETQ. Trimming cost V 0 bases and J 1 base; bases outside gene matches: 7. CDR3 DNA sequence: TGCGCCAGCAGCTTGGAAGGTAGCGGGGGCCGGAACACCGGGGAGCTGTTTTTT. Protein product: CASSLEGSGGRNTGELFF.

This clone was picked up one time. The chain is built from TRBV7-2 and TRBJ1-1, with D possibly matching TRBD1 (5 bases). The CDR3 sequence is 13 residues long. The germline V gene encodes CDR1 SGHTA and CDR2 FQGNSA. V was clipped by 2 bases and J by 5 bases, with 9 bases between them. CDR3 region: CASSLTAGTEAFF. CDR3 nucleotides: TGTGCCAGCAGCTTAACGGCAGGGACTGAAGCTTTCTTT.

V and J are TRBV7-9 and TRBJ2-1; TRBD2 agrees at 9 bases. This CDR3 has 17 amino acids. Germline V gene data show CDR1 as SEHNR and CDR2 as FQNEAQ (reference sequence). Trimming at V came to 2 bases and at J to 8 bases, leaving 13 bases not matched to a gene. DNA of the CDR3: TGTGCCAGCAGCTTATACGCGGGAGGGCCGGGTAGGGATGAGCAGTTCTTC. This translates into CASSLYAGGPGRDEQFF.

The V call is TRBV27, the J call TRBJ2-6, with D tentatively TRBD2 (6 bases). The V end was cut by 7 bases, the J end by 0 bases, with 10 bases between. This CDR3 region has 15 residues. Germline CDR1 is MNHEY and CDR2 is SMNVEV (reference sequence). CDR3 coding DNA: TGTGCCAGCAAGGGAGGCACCTCTGGGGCCAACGTCCTGACTTTC. Its translation is CASKGGTSGANVLTF.

The chain carries TRBV4-3 and TRBJ1-5, with D possibly being TRBD1 (6 bases). CDR1 is LGHNA and CDR2 is YSLEER in the germline V gene. Trimming left V 1 base short and J 4 bases short, with 11 bases between. The CDR3 is 15 amino acids. CDR3 sequence reads: CASSQGTAGNQPQHF. The CDR3 region has the DNA TGCGCCAGCAGCCAAGGGACAGCGGGGAATCAGCCCCAGCATTTT.

The chain links TRBV5-1 to TRBJ2-7, with TRBD1 matching over 10 bases. CDR1 and CDR2 (germline): SGHRS, YFSETQ. CDR3 length: 15 amino acids. Trimming took 0 bases from V and 1 from J; bases not matched to a gene: 1. CDR3 residues: CASSLGGQGSYEQYF. CDR3 bases: TGCGCCAGCAGCTTGGGGGGACAGGGGTCCTACGAGCAGTACTTC.

This chain joins TRBV6-5 and TRBJ2-1, with 9 bases that match TRBD2. This CDR3 is built from 12 residues. Germline V gives CDR1 MNHEY, CDR2 SVGAGI. V gave up 8 bases and J gave up 10 bases; unmatched junction bases: 6. CDR3 sequence reads: CASASGTREQFF. The CDR3 nucleotides are TGTGCCAGCGCTAGCGGGACTCGGGAGCAGTTCTTC.

This clone came up a few times. The CDR3, as DNA: TGTGCCAGCAGCTTAGGGGGGACAGGCGGGACTGAAGCTTTCTTT. It yields the protein CASSLGGTGGTEAFF. The chain carries TRBV11-2 and TRBJ1-1; 8 nucleotides line up with TRBD1. Germline-derived CDR1 and CDR2 are SGHAT and FQNNGV. With 1 base clipped from V and 5 bases from J, the junction kept 6 bases outside the gene matches. CDR3 length: 15 residues.

The chain links TRBV7-3 to TRBJ2-3, with D tentatively TRBD1 (5 bases). Germline-derived CDR1 and CDR2 are SGHTA and FQGTGA. The CDR3 contains 14 residues. V gave up 2 bases and J gave up 6 bases, with 12 bases separating them. The CDR3, as DNA: TGTGCCAGCAGCTTAGGTGGGGCCATCGATACGCAGTATTTT. Encoded protein: CASSLGGAIDTQYF. The full variable domain, with the rest looked up from reference TRBV7-3 and TRBJ2-3, is GAGVSQTPSNKVTEKGKYVELRCDPISGHTALYWYRQSLGQGPEFLIYFQGTGAADDSGLPNDRFFAVRPEGSVSTLKIQRTERGDSAVYLCASSLGGAIDTQYFGPGTRLTVL.

V usage is TRBV5-1 and J usage is TRBJ2-1, with D uncertain. Germline CDR1 reads SGHRS; CDR2 reads YFSETQ. V was clipped by 1 base and J by 5 bases, with 10 bases between them. The length of the CDR3 is 14 residues. The CDR3 region has the DNA TGCGCCAGCAGCTTGCCCAACACGCACAATGAGCAGTTCTTC. Translating it yields CASSLPNTHNEQFF. Using reference TRBV5-1 and TRBJ2-1 for the parts outside the CDR3, the full variable domain is KAGVTQTPRYLIKTRGQQVTLSCSPISGHRSVSWYQQTPGQGLQFLFEYFSETQRNKGNFPGRFSGRQFSNSRSEMNVSTLELGDSALYLCASSLPNTHNEQFFGPGTRLTVL.

This rearrangement joins TRBV19 to TRBJ2-3, with no clear D. This CDR3 region has 14 residues. Germline assignment: CDR1 LNHDA and CDR2 SQIVND (reference sequence). Trimming removed 5 bases at V and 0 bases at J, with 9 bases between. CDR3 DNA: TGTGCCAGTAGTCGATCCTACAGCACAGATACGCAGTATTTT. Amino acid sequence: CASSRSYSTDTQYF.

V and J are TRBV7-8 and TRBJ2-1, with TRBD1 matching 8 bases. J gave up 0 bases and V 4 bases, and 8 bases lay outside the gene matches. Germline loops: CDR1 SGHVS, CDR2 FQNEAQ. This CDR3 is 17 amino acids long. CDR3 residues: CASSYLDRASSYNEQFF. The CDR3 nucleotides are TGTGCCAGCAGCTACCTGGACAGGGCAAGCTCCTACAATGAGCAGTTCTTC.

J is TRBJ2-7 and V is TRBV30, with 9 bases matching TRBD1. The germline V gene has CDR1 GTSNPN and CDR2 SVGIG (reference sequence). This CDR3 is 14 amino acids long. V shed 3 bases, J shed 5 bases, and the junction held 8 bases outside the gene matches. As DNA, the CDR3 is TGTGCCTGGAGAACCGGGACAGGGTACCACGAGCAGTACTTC. It is translated as CAWRTGTGYHEQYF.

This chain joins TRBV4-3 and TRBJ2-5; 10 nucleotides agree with TRBD2. This CDR3 comprises 15 residues. With V trimmed by 3 bases and J by 5 bases, 6 bases remained unmatched. Germline values: CDR1 LGHNA, CDR2 YSLEER. CDR3 protein: CASSQSGGAWETQYF. In DNA, the CDR3 is TGCGCCAGCAGCCAGAGCGGGGGGGCCTGGGAGACCCAGTACTTC.

The chain uses TRBV6-5 and TRBJ1-5, with D possibly matching TRBD1 (6 bases). The CDR3 is 13 residues long. Trimming took 10 bases from V and 7 from J, leaving 17 bases between them. Germline CDR1 and CDR2: MNHEY and SVGAGI. As DNA, the CDR3 is TGTGCCACCTCGGGGGGGGCCGGGCAGCCCCAGCATTTT. Protein: CATSGGAGQPQHF.

CDR3 DNA sequence: TGTGCCAGCAGCCATTTGACAGGGACGAGAGAAAAACTGTTTTTT. Translating gives CASSHLTGTREKLFF. The rearrangement joins TRBV3-1 (or the pseudogene TRBV3-2) to TRBJ1-4, with 7 bases that match TRBD1. In germline, CDR1 is LGHDT, CDR2 YNNKEL (reference sequence). The CDR3 runs to 15 residues. The J segment lost 8 bases and the V segment lost 3 bases, leaving 9 bases of the junction unmatched.

This chain connects TRBV5-1 to TRBJ2-7, with D possibly TRBD2 on 5 matching bases. Trimming stripped 5 bases from V and 2 bases from J, with 20 bases between. The CDR3 covers 16 residues. Germline CDR1 reads SGHRS; CDR2 reads YFSETQ. The CDR3 nucleotides are TGCGCCAGCAGTCAAAGCGACGGGAAACGACCCTACGAGCAGTACTTC. Its translation: CASSQSDGKRPYEQYF.

The chain couples TRBV5-1 to TRBJ1-2; TRBD1 is a possible D gene (6 bases). The CDR3 covers 15 residues. Germline V gene sequence: CDR1 SGHRS, CDR2 YFSETQ. The ends were cut back, 0 bases at V and 2 bases at J, with 11 bases in the middle. Written as DNA, the CDR3 is TGCGCCAGCAGCTTGGTGGCGCAGGGGAACTATGGCTACACCTTC. It encodes CASSLVAQGNYGYTF.

The chain combines TRBV5-1 with TRBJ2-7; a possible D gene is TRBD2 (6 bases). The germline CDR1 and CDR2 sequences are SGHRS and YFSETQ. CDR3 length: 11 amino acids. Trimming removed 5 bases at V and 7 bases at J, with 10 bases between. CDR3 loop: CASSPGGEQYF. DNA of the CDR3: TGCGCCAGCAGTCCTGGGGGGGAGCAGTACTTC.

The V gene is TRBV11-3, the J gene TRBJ2-2, with TRBD1 identical over 8 bases. J gave up 7 bases and V 6 bases, and 7 bases lay outside the gene matches. There are 14 residues in the CDR3. In germline, CDR1 is SGHNT, CDR2 YENEEA. The CDR3, as DNA: TGTGCCAGCAGTTTGGCAGGGGGCCACGGGGAGCTGTTTTTT. Residues: CASSLAGGHGELFF.